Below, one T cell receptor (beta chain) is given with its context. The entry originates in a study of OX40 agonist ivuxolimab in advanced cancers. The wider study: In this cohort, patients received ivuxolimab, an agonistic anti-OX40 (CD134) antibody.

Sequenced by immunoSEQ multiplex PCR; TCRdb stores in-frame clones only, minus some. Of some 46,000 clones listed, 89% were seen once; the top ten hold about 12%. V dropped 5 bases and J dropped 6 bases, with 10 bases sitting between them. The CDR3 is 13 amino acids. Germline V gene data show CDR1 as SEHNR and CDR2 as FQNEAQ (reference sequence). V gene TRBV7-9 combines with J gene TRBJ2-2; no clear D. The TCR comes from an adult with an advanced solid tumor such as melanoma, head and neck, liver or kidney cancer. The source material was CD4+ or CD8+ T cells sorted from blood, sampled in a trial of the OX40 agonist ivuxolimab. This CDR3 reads CASSVGFAGELFF. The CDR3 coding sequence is TGTGCCAGCAGCGTAGGATTCGCCGGGGAGCTGTTTTTT. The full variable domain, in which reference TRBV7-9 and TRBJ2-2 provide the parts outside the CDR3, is DTGVSQNPRHKITKRGQNVTFRCDPISEHNRLYWYRQTLGQGPEFLTYFQNEAQLEKSRLLSDRFSAERPKGSFSTLEIQRTEQGDSAMYLCASSVGFAGELFFGEGSRLTVL.